This T cell receptor (beta chain) was captured in a study of cytomegalovirus exposure and HLA in healthy donors. Study-level findings and limits: Some V segments could not be told apart, so they were left out, TRBV6-2 and TRBV6-3 among them. Data from an earlier analysis indicated that most TCR beta V segments were productive either about 90% or about 30% of the time.

Although they were nominally healthy when sampled, donors likely had unrecorded immune exposures. The PCR had 60 Vbeta and 13 Jbeta primers. The repertoire was sequenced with immunoSEQ multiplex PCR; TCRdb's copy has only in-frame clones and lacks some. The repertoire consists of about 120,000 clones, with 55% to 65% occurring once and the leading ten covering approximately 11%. Of note for this clone: The antigen remains unidentified.

Germline V gene lookup returns CDR1 LGHNA and CDR2 YSLEER. This CDR3 has 18 amino acids. The V end lost 1 base, the J end lost 1 base, and 14 bases lay between the germline ends. This sequence was found in a man between 40 and 49 years old in good health and CMV-seropositive. The sequencing input was PBMCs. The gene calls are TRBV4-3 and TRBJ2-6; D unresolved. The CDR3: CASSQGAQSSSGANVLTF. The DNA of the CDR3 is TGCGCCAGCAGCCAAGGGGCACAAAGCTCTTCTGGGGCCAACGTCCTGACTTTC.